The 22 T cell receptor beta chains presented below share a single source sample, sequenced in a study of cytomegalovirus exposure and HLA in healthy donors. This PCR relied on a set of 60 Vbeta primers and 13 Jbeta primers. Measured with immunoSEQ multiplex PCR; TCRdb has only the in-frame clones, and not every one. The data contain 75,000 to 100,000 clones, about 83% of them singletons. Sequenced sample: PBMCs. The receptor set was obtained from a man aged 55 to 70 in good health and CMV-seropositive.

The gene calls are TRBV19 and TRBJ1-2, with a possible D match to TRBD1 (6 bases). With 6 bases removed from V and 7 bases from J, the gap between germline ends came to 15 bases. The CDR3 has 13 amino acids. Germline V gene sequence: CDR1 LNHDA, CDR2 SQIVND (reference sequence). Written as DNA, the CDR3 is TGTGCCAGTAGCCTTAGGACAGTTTCTGGCTACACCTTC. This sequence encodes CASSLRTVSGYTF.

The J gene is TRBJ2-5, the V gene TRBV27; 10 positions match TRBD2. The germline CDR1 and CDR2 sequences are MNHEY and SMNVEV (reference sequence). This CDR3 is built from 15 residues. V shed 4 bases, J shed 5 bases, and the junction held 7 bases outside the gene matches. The chain's CDR3 is CASSSSGGAVETQYF. As DNA, the CDR3 is TGTGCCAGCAGTTCGAGCGGGGGGGCCGTGGAGACCCAGTACTTC.

The CDR3 nucleotides read TGTGCCAGCAGCTTTCAGTACGAGCAGTACTTC. This gives the protein CASSFQYEQYF. The rearrangement links TRBV5-6 to TRBJ2-7; D is unresolved. V gave up 2 bases and J gave up 4 bases, with 4 bases separating them. Germline V gene data show CDR1 as SGHDT and CDR2 as YYEEEE. The CDR3 contains 11 residues.

DNA for the CDR3: TGTGCCAGCAGCGTAGTCGGAGCGACCTACAATGAGCAGTTCTTC. This codes for CASSVVGATYNEQFF. The chain has TRBV9 and TRBJ2-1; unclear D gene. The V gene's germline CDR1 is SGDLS and CDR2 YYNGEE. The CDR3 has 15 residues. V was clipped by 0 bases and J by 2 bases, with 9 bases between them.

This chain connects TRBV9 to TRBJ1-1, with TRBD1 as a possible D gene (5 bases). Trimming took 0 bases from V and 0 from J, leaving 9 bases between them. The CDR3 covers 15 residues. Germline V gene data show CDR1 as SGDLS and CDR2 as YYNGEE. This CDR3 is CASSVEGFMNTEAFF. The CDR3 DNA reads TGTGCCAGCAGCGTAGAGGGGTTTATGAACACTGAAGCTTTCTTT.

The chain employs TRBV7-3 and TRBJ2-5, with a weak D call TRBD1 (7 bases). Trimming took off 5 bases at V and 1 base at J, with 14 bases between the two ends. Germline V gene lookup returns CDR1 SGHTA and CDR2 FQGTGA. CDR3 length: 15 amino acids. CDR3 DNA sequence: TGTGCCAGCAGCCAGGGGGGCGGCGCCCAAGAGACCCAGTACTTC. Translation gives CASSQGGGAQETQYF.

The chain combines TRBV5-4 with TRBJ1-2; D is unclear. The germline gives CDR1 SGHNT, CDR2 YYREEE (reference sequence). This CDR3 comprises 15 residues. With 0 bases removed from V and 7 bases from J, the gap between germline ends came to 16 bases. The CDR3 loop reads CASSLADGRLSGYTF. The CDR3 DNA follows: TGTGCCAGCAGCTTGGCCGACGGCAGGCTGAGTGGCTACACCTTC.

The chain joins TRBV4-1 to TRBJ2-3; 15 bases match TRBD2. V lost 4 bases to trimming and J lost 6 bases; unmatched junction nucleotides: 5. This CDR3 is 16 amino acids long. The germline CDR1 and CDR2 sequences are MGHRA and YSYEKL. The CDR3 sequence is CASSPGLAGGPDTQYF. In DNA form, the CDR3 reads TGCGCCAGCAGCCCAGGACTAGCGGGGGGGCCTGATACGCAGTATTTT.

This clone appeared a few times. This chain connects TRBV5-1 to TRBJ1-1; tentatively, D is TRBD1 (6 bases). CDR3 length: 13 amino acids. From germline, CDR1 is SGHRS and CDR2 YFSETQ. Trimming left V 4 bases short and J 8 bases short, with 15 bases between. CDR3 nucleotides: TGCGCCAGCAGCCTCCAGGGGTCCCTCGAAGCTTTCTTT. It is translated as CASSLQGSLEAFF.

The chain employs TRBV6-6 and TRBJ1-2; 9 nucleotides align to TRBD1. This CDR3 is 13 amino acids long. The J segment lost 6 bases and the V segment lost 2 bases, leaving 1 base of the junction unmatched. Germline assignment: CDR1 MNHNY and CDR2 SVGAGI (reference sequence). Here the CDR3 DNA reads TGTGCCAGCAGTTACGGGACAGGGAATGGCTACACCTTC. Protein: CASSYGTGNGYTF.

The chain uses TRBV7-2 and TRBJ2-5, with a tentative D call TRBD1 (5 bases). Germline V gene data show CDR1 as SGHTA and CDR2 as FQGNSA. The V end lost 7 bases, the J end lost 0 bases, and 9 bases lay between the germline ends. The CDR3 runs to 13 residues. The CDR3: CASNPGNQETQYF. The CDR3 DNA reads as TGTGCCAGCAACCCAGGGAACCAAGAGACCCAGTACTTC.

The CDR3 region is CASSLAPTVTDNYGYTF. In nucleotides, the CDR3 is TGTGCCAGCAGCTTAGCACCGACAGTCACCGATAACTATGGCTACACCTTC. This sequence joins TRBV7-2 and TRBJ1-2; tentative D call: TRBD1 (5 bases). V was clipped by 0 bases and J by 1 base, with 15 bases between them. Germline lookup yields CDR1 SGHTA and CDR2 FQGNSA. There are 17 residues in the CDR3.

The chain couples TRBV6-6 to TRBJ2-5; D is perhaps TRBD1 (6 bases). CDR3 length: 15 amino acids. Trimming removed 2 bases at V and 4 bases at J, with 14 bases between. Germline CDR1 is MNHNY and CDR2 is SVGAGI (reference sequence). CDR3 in amino acids: CASSYTQGSGETQYF. For the CDR3, the DNA is TGTGCCAGCAGTTACACTCAGGGGAGCGGAGAGACCCAGTACTTC.

This clone came up once. This sequence joins TRBV5-4 and TRBJ2-3; a possible D gene is TRBD1 (5 bases). The germline V gene has CDR1 SGHNT and CDR2 YYREEE (reference sequence). Between the trimmed V and J ends, which lost 4 bases and 1 base, there was a span of 13 bases. This CDR3 has 15 amino acids. The CDR3 DNA reads as TGTGCCAGCAGCCTCGTCGTGACAGGCACAGATACGCAGTATTTT. Translation gives CASSLVVTGTDTQYF.

The chain has TRBV9 and TRBJ2-1; 7 bases align to TRBD1. CDR3 length equals 12 residues. The J segment lost 7 bases and the V segment lost 6 bases, leaving 4 bases of the junction unmatched. Germline V CDR1 and CDR2: SGDLS, YYNGEE. CDR3 residues: CASNMGQNEQFF. CDR3 nucleotides: TGTGCCAGCAACATGGGACAGAATGAGCAGTTCTTC.

V usage is TRBV29-1 and J usage is TRBJ1-2; 8 positions agree with TRBD1. V lost 7 bases to trimming and J lost 8 bases; unmatched junction nucleotides: 12. The germline gives CDR1 SQVTM, CDR2 ANQGSEA. The CDR3 extends over 13 amino acids. CDR3 coding DNA: TGCAGCGCTAAAAGGACAGGGCTACGAGGCTACACCTTC. Protein product: CSAKRTGLRGYTF.

The rearrangement joins TRBV6-6 to TRBJ1-5; a possible D gene is TRBD1 (5 bases). CDR1 MNHNY and CDR2 SVGAGI come from the germline V gene (reference sequence). The V end lost 7 bases, the J end lost 9 bases, and 13 bases lay between the germline ends. The CDR3 has 12 amino acids. The DNA of the CDR3 is TGTGCCAGCACACCGGGCGGGGGGCCCCAGCATTTT. Residues: CASTPGGGPQHF.

V is TRBV9 and J is TRBJ2-6; D might be TRBD2 (7 bases). Germline V lookup: CDR1 SGDLS, CDR2 YYNGEE. V was trimmed by 5 bases and J by 0 bases, leaving 12 bases between them. The CDR3 consists of 16 residues. CDR3 residues: CASRGGVGSGANVLTF. CDR3 DNA: TGTGCCAGCAGAGGGGGGGTAGGCTCTGGGGCCAACGTCCTGACTTTC.

The gene calls are TRBV7-2 and TRBJ1-6, with 7 nucleotides matching TRBD1. Germline lookup yields CDR1 SGHTA and CDR2 FQGNSA. V was clipped by 5 bases and J by 6 bases; unmatched bases: 4. The CDR3 runs 14 residues. CDR3 sequence: CASSRSGGNSPLHF. CDR3 sequence (DNA): TGTGCCAGCAGCCGATCAGGGGGTAATTCACCCCTCCACTTT.

The CDR3 sequence is CASSLSGQGGSYEQYF. The DNA of the CDR3 is TGTGCCAGCAGTTTATCGGGGCAGGGGGGCTCCTACGAGCAGTACTTC. This sequence joins TRBV27 and TRBJ2-7; a weak D match, TRBD1 (7 bases). CDR1 MNHEY and CDR2 SMNVEV come from the germline V gene (reference sequence). The V and J ends lost 0 bases and 0 bases respectively, with 12 bases between them. This CDR3 is built from 16 residues.

V usage is TRBV2 and J usage is TRBJ1-1; D is unresolved. V was cut by 10 bases and J by 4 bases, with 22 bases left in between. Germline V gives CDR1 SNHLY, CDR2 FYNNEI. The CDR3 spans 15 residues. This chain's CDR3 is CATQLREGRSTEAFF. As DNA, the CDR3 is TGTGCCACCCAACTCCGAGAGGGCCGAAGCACTGAAGCTTTCTTT.

The chain couples TRBV19 to TRBJ2-2; possible D gene TRBD2, 5 bases. The germline V gene encodes CDR1 LNHDA and CDR2 SQIVND (reference sequence). The V end was cut by 5 bases, the J end by 4 bases, with 14 bases between. The CDR3 has 15 residues. The CDR3 nucleotides read TGTGCCAGTAGTTCGTCTAGGAGGACCACCGGGGAGCTGTTTTTT. It specifies CASSSSRRTTGELFF.